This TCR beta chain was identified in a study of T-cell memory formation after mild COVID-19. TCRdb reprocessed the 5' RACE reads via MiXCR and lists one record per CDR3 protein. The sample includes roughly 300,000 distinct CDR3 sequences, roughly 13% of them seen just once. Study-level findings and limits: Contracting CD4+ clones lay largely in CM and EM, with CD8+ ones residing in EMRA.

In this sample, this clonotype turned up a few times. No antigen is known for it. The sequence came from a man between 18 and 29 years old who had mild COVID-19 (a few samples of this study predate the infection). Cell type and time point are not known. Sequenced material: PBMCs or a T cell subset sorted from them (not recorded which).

The CDR3 protein is CASSLGNSGSPLHF. CDR3 DNA sequence: TGTGCCAGCAGCTTAGGGAATTCGGGTTCACCCCTCCACTTT. The chain couples TRBV7-6 to TRBJ1-6; D remains ambiguous. This CDR3 has 14 residues. Between the trimmed V and J ends, which lost 1 base and 9 bases, there was a span of 10 bases. Germline loops: CDR1 SGHVS, CDR2 FNYEAQ. Full variable domain (remainder filled in from reference TRBV7-6 and TRBJ1-6): GAGVSQSPRYKVTKRGQDVALRCDPISGHVSLYWYRQALGQGPEFLTYFNYEAQQDKSGLPNDRFSAERPEGSISTLTIQRTEQRDSAMYRCASSLGNSGSPLHFGNGTRLTVT.